Each of the 27 T cell receptor beta chains below was sequenced from the same sample in a study of blood T cell repertoires in COVID-19. Data came from immunoSEQ multiplex PCR; TCRdb stores just in-frame clones and leaves some out. The sample holds 35,000 to 50,000 clones, over 75% seen once. The sample consisted of peripheral blood. The receptors were gathered from a woman aged 55-70 years with acute or convalescent COVID-19.

The rearrangement joins TRBV20-1 to TRBJ1-2, with 12 nucleotides matching TRBD1. The germline V gene has CDR1 DFQATT and CDR2 SNEGSKA (reference sequence). V lost 3 bases, J lost 8 bases, and 7 bases stayed unmatched. The CDR3 loop spans 14 amino acids. CDR3 residues: CSASKGTGGEGYTF. CDR3 in DNA: TGCAGTGCTAGTAAAGGGACAGGGGGCGAAGGCTACACCTTC.

The chain employs TRBV7-3 and TRBJ1-1; D may be TRBD1 (5 bases). Germline loops: CDR1 SGHTA, CDR2 FQGTGA. This CDR3 is built from 13 residues. Trimming removed 0 bases from V and 10 bases from J, with 12 bases in between. The CDR3 loop reads CASSLTRSGPAFF. CDR3 DNA: TGTGCCAGCAGCTTAACCAGGTCAGGGCCAGCTTTCTTT.

V usage is TRBV5-1 and J usage is TRBJ2-7; D is ambiguous. Germline CDR1 is SGHRS and CDR2 is YFSETQ. The V end lost 0 bases, the J end lost 4 bases, and 11 bases lay between the germline ends. CDR3 length equals 14 residues. The CDR3 DNA reads as TGCGCCAGCAGCTTGGACAGTACCCGTTACGAGCAGTACTTC. Its protein is CASSLDSTRYEQYF. Looking up the rest from reference TRBV5-1 and TRBJ2-7 gives the full variable domain: KAGVTQTPRYLIKTRGQQVTLSCSPISGHRSVSWYQQTPGQGLQFLFEYFSETQRNKGNFPGRFSGRQFSNSRSEMNVSTLELGDSALYLCASSLDSTRYEQYFGPGTRLTVT.

The rearrangement uses TRBV7-9 and TRBJ1-6, with TRBD1 matching 8 bases. Germline V CDR1 and CDR2: SEHNR, FQNEAQ (reference sequence). CDR3 length: 15 residues. Trimming took 5 bases from V and 5 from J; bases not matched to a gene: 5. The CDR3 here is CASSLGQGDNSPLHF. The CDR3 region has the DNA TGTGCCAGCAGCCTCGGACAGGGAGATAATTCACCCCTCCACTTT.

J is TRBJ2-7 and V is TRBV7-9; possibly TRBD2 for D (6 bases). The CDR3 consists of 12 residues. V lost 5 bases, J lost 5 bases, and 10 bases lay in between. CDR1 and CDR2 (germline): SEHNR, FQNEAQ (reference sequence). CDR3 DNA: TGTGCCAGCAGCCGCGGGGCCCACGAGCAGTACTTC. It codes for CASSRGAHEQYF.

The chain is built from TRBV27 and TRBJ1-2, with TRBD1 as a possible D gene (5 bases). Trimming took off 4 bases at V and 6 bases at J, with 9 bases between the two ends. The CDR3 is 12 residues long. Germline V gene lookup returns CDR1 MNHEY and CDR2 SMNVEV (reference sequence). In DNA form, the CDR3 reads TGTGCCAGCAGTTCGGGGGTAAATGGCTACACCTTC. This gives the protein CASSSGVNGYTF.

This chain uses TRBV6-6 with TRBJ2-5; 8 nucleotides match TRBD1. This CDR3 comprises 15 residues. V lost 4 bases and J lost 4; bases outside the gene matches: 8. CDR1 and CDR2 from the germline V gene are MNHNY and SVGAGI (reference sequence). The CDR3 reads CASSFTGGKGETQYF. The CDR3 region has the DNA TGTGCCAGCAGTTTTACAGGGGGAAAGGGAGAGACCCAGTACTTC.

This clone was seen more than once but under ten times. The DNA of the CDR3 is TGCAGCGTCCGAGAGAACTACAATGAGCAGTTCTTC. It translates to CSVRENYNEQFF. V gene TRBV29-1 combines with J gene TRBJ2-1; D is undetermined. The CDR3 loop spans 12 amino acids. In germline, CDR1 is SQVTM, CDR2 ANQGSEA. With 6 bases removed from V and 3 bases from J, the gap between germline ends came to 9 bases.

This clone showed up just a few times. This chain joins TRBV9 and TRBJ1-1, with D perhaps TRBD1 (6 bases). The germline V and J ends were trimmed by 4 bases and 3 bases, with 10 bases remaining between them. Per the germline V gene, CDR1 is SGDLS and CDR2 is YYNGEE. The CDR3 is 13 amino acids. CDR3 loop: CASSPTGYTEAFF. The CDR3, as DNA: TGTGCCAGCAGCCCCACAGGGTACACTGAAGCTTTCTTT. The full variable domain, in which reference TRBV9 and TRBJ1-1 provide the parts outside the CDR3, is DSGVTQTPKHLITATGQRVTLRCSPRSGDLSVYWYQQSLDQGLQFLIQYYNGEERAKGNILERFSAQQFPDLHSELNLSSLELGDSALYFCASSPTGYTEAFFGQGTRLTVV.

V is TRBV4-3 and J is TRBJ1-2; TRBD1 might be the D (5 bases). The CDR3 spans 15 residues. Germline CDR1 and CDR2: LGHNA and YSLEER. Trimming left V 4 bases short and J 3 bases short, with 15 bases between. Here the CDR3 DNA reads TGCGCCAGCAGCCTCCAAGCGGGGGGAGACTATGGCTACACCTTC. Translation gives CASSLQAGGDYGYTF.

The CDR3 is CASSPNRGYEQFF. The CDR3 region has the DNA TGTGCCAGCAGCCCCAACAGGGGGTATGAGCAGTTCTTC. The chain recombines TRBV11-2 with TRBJ2-1; 8 nucleotides line up with TRBD1. Germline assignment: CDR1 SGHAT and CDR2 FQNNGV. V shed 5 bases and J 8 bases; nucleotides not matched to a gene: 5. This CDR3 region has 13 residues. The variable domain in full, completed from reference TRBV11-2 and TRBJ2-1, reads EAGVAQSPRYKIIEKRQSVAFWCNPISGHATLYWYQQILGQGPKLLIQFQNNGVVDDSQLPKDRFSAERLKGVDSTLKIQPAKLEDSAVYLCASSPNRGYEQFFGPGTRLTVL.

This rearrangement joins TRBV30 to TRBJ2-3; 9 nucleotides align to TRBD2. CDR3 length: 13 residues. Germline V lookup: CDR1 GTSNPN, CDR2 SVGIG (reference sequence). J lost 6 bases, V lost 5 bases, and 6 bases had no gene match. CDR3 sequence (DNA): TGTGCCTGGTCCAACGCGGGGGGGGATACGCAGTATTTT. This encodes CAWSNAGGDTQYF.

The CDR3 here is CASSVGGQVIYEQYF. The DNA for the CDR3 is TGTGCCAGCAGCGTAGGGGGACAGGTTATCTACGAGCAGTACTTC. The chain has TRBV9 and TRBJ2-7; 8 bases line up with TRBD1. The CDR3 consists of 15 residues. After removal of 0 bases from V and 3 bases from J, the junction contained 5 bases not matched to a gene. Germline V gives CDR1 SGDLS, CDR2 YYNGEE.

This clone appeared a few times. The CDR3 sequence is CASSLGDRTQETQYF. The CDR3 DNA reads TGTGCCAGCAGCTTAGGGGACAGAACACAAGAGACCCAGTACTTC. The rearrangement joins TRBV7-2 to TRBJ2-5; 7 bases agree with TRBD1. There are 15 residues in the CDR3. Germline CDR1 and CDR2: SGHTA and FQGNSA. The junction had 4 bases not matched to a gene; V was cut back by 1 base and J by 2 bases.

The genes are TRBV5-1 and TRBJ1-1, with D hard to call. CDR1 and CDR2 (germline): SGHRS, YFSETQ. V shed 0 bases and J shed 6 bases, with 12 bases lying between them. The CDR3 has 14 residues. The CDR3 bases are TGCGCCAGCAGCTTGGGCGCATTGGGCTCTGAAGCTTTCTTT. It is translated as CASSLGALGSEAFF.

The chain joins TRBV14 to TRBJ2-1; TRBD1 agrees at 10 bases. CDR3 length equals 14 residues. Losses at the gene ends were 4 bases for V and 8 bases for J; bases not matched to a gene: 5. CDR1 is SGHDN and CDR2 is FVKESK in the germline V gene. The CDR3 nucleotides are TGTGCCAGCAGCCCGAGACAGGGGGCATATGAGCAGTTCTTC. Amino acids: CASSPRQGAYEQFF.

V usage is TRBV6-5 and J usage is TRBJ2-2; 9 nucleotides align to TRBD2. The CDR3 contains 15 residues. The V and J ends lost 2 bases and 4 bases, in that order; junction bases with no gene match: 2. Germline CDR1 and CDR2: MNHEY and SVGAGI. CDR3: CASSYAGGPTGELFF. For the CDR3, the DNA is TGTGCCAGCAGTTACGCGGGGGGGCCCACCGGGGAGCTGTTTTTT.

This chain joins TRBV5-4 and TRBJ2-1; 11 nucleotides match TRBD2. Trimming removed 4 bases from V and 4 bases from J; junction bases left unmatched: 4. The CDR3 extends over 15 amino acids. Looked up from germline, CDR1 is SGHNT and CDR2 is YYREEE (reference sequence). The chain's CDR3 is CASSKPSGGYNEQFF. As DNA, the CDR3 is TGTGCCAGCAGCAAACCTAGCGGGGGGTACAATGAGCAGTTCTTC. The full variable domain, its missing parts supplied by reference TRBV5-4 and TRBJ2-1, is ETGVTQSPTHLIKTRGQQVTLRCSSQSGHNTVSWYQQALGQGPQFIFQYYREEENGRGNFPPRFSGLQFPNYSSELNVNALELDDSALYLCASSKPSGGYNEQFFGPGTRLTVL.

This rearrangement joins TRBV5-6 to TRBJ2-7; 11 positions match TRBD1. V trimming: 3 bases; J trimming: 6 bases; junction bases outside the gene matches: 5. Germline-derived CDR1 and CDR2 are SGHDT and YYEEEE. The CDR3 length is 14 residues. CDR3 coding DNA: TGTGCCAGCAGCTCGTTGGGGACAGGGGGCGAGCAGTACTTC. This gives the protein CASSSLGTGGEQYF.

The chain couples TRBV5-1 to TRBJ1-1; tentatively, D is TRBD1 (6 bases). Per germline, CDR1 SGHRS and CDR2 YFSETQ. This CDR3 comprises 13 residues. V lost 3 bases to trimming and J lost 6 bases, with 12 bases between them. The CDR3 nucleotides are TGCGCCAGCAGCTCGCACAGGGTAGCTGAAGCTTTCTTT. This sequence encodes CASSSHRVAEAFF. Full variable domain (rest looked up from reference TRBV5-1 and TRBJ1-1): KAGVTQTPRYLIKTRGQQVTLSCSPISGHRSVSWYQQTPGQGLQFLFEYFSETQRNKGNFPGRFSGRQFSNSRSEMNVSTLELGDSALYLCASSSHRVAEAFFGQGTRLTVV.

The CDR3 nucleotides are TGCGCCAGCAGCCAAGATCAGGGATGGTCGGCTGAAGCTTTCTTT. This sequence encodes CASSQDQGWSAEAFF. V and J are TRBV4-3 and TRBJ1-1; weak D call: TRBD1 (5 bases). Germline V CDR1 and CDR2: LGHNA, YSLEER. V was clipped by 0 bases and J by 6 bases, with 14 bases between them. The CDR3 is made up of 15 amino acids.

Notes on this clone: At one boundary the junction diverges from the germline segment, which might be a read error. The V gene is TRBV6-2 or TRBV6-3, the J gene TRBJ1-5, with D tentatively TRBD1 (6 bases). CDR1 is MNHEY, CDR2 SVGEGT, per germline. The CDR3 extends over 15 amino acids. CDR3 residues: CASSNSLGGDQPQHF. The CDR3 nucleotides are TGTGCCAGCAGTAACTCCCTAGGGGGAGATCAGCCCCAGCATTTT.

In its sample, this clone was seen once. CDR3 protein: CASSEGLIEAFF. The CDR3 DNA reads TGTGCCAGCAGTGAAGGGCTGATTGAAGCTTTCTTT. V and J are TRBV2 and TRBJ1-1; D unclear. V dropped 1 base and J dropped 7 bases, with 7 bases sitting between them. CDR3 size: 12 residues. Germline CDR1 is SNHLY and CDR2 is FYNNEI. Based on the CDR3 plus reference TRBV2 and TRBJ1-1, the full variable domain is EPEVTQTPSHQVTQMGQEVILRCVPISNHLYFYWYRQILGQKVEFLVSFYNNEISEKSEIFDDQFSVERPDGSNFTLKIRSTKLEDSAMYFCASSEGLIEAFFGQGTRLTVV.

This chain connects TRBV5-4 to TRBJ1-2; 7 bases are shared with TRBD1. V lost 4 bases to trimming and J lost 4 bases; unmatched junction nucleotides: 4. Germline CDR1 and CDR2: SGHNT and YYREEE (reference sequence). The CDR3 totals 13 residues. CDR3 nucleotide sequence: TGTGCCAGCAGCCTAGGGACAGCCTATGGCTACACCTTC. Translating gives CASSLGTAYGYTF.

This clone ranks as hyperexpanded. The chain has TRBV7-2 and TRBJ2-3, with TRBD2 matching over 9 bases. CDR3 length: 14 amino acids. The germline V gene encodes CDR1 SGHTA and CDR2 FQGNSA. The junction had 6 bases not matched to a gene; V was cut back by 6 bases and J by 5 bases. CDR3 nucleotide sequence: TGTGCCAGCAGTCAGCGGGGGGCTGGAGATACGCAGTATTTT. This codes for CASSQRGAGDTQYF.

The chain carries TRBV19 and TRBJ2-5; tentatively, D is TRBD2 (6 bases). The CDR3 contains 15 residues. Germline V gene sequence: CDR1 LNHDA, CDR2 SQIVND (reference sequence). Trimming removed 7 bases from V and 2 bases from J, with 17 bases in between. The CDR3 bases are TGTGCCAGTACTCGACACCGGGAGAAGCAAGAGACCCAGTACTTC. It translates to CASTRHREKQETQYF.

The CDR3 sequence is CASSIARAGNQPQHF. The CDR3, as DNA: TGTGCCAGTAGTATAGCCAGGGCAGGGAATCAGCCCCAGCATTTT. This chain links TRBV19 with TRBJ1-5; D possibly corresponds to TRBD1 (5 bases). The CDR3 is 15 residues long. The germline V gene encodes CDR1 LNHDA and CDR2 SQIVND (reference sequence). Trimming took off 1 base at V and 4 bases at J, with 11 bases between the two ends.